This T cell receptor (beta chain) derives from a study of human T cells and chemical hapten exposure. About the study: Sensitization used 2% DPC on around 2 cm by around 2 cm upper inner arm skin.

MiXCR, run by TCRdb on the RACE reads, gives a single entry per CDR3 protein. Among about 380,000 distinct CDR3 sequences, more than 4.5% were seen once, and the ten largest hold roughly 2.4%. Germline V CDR1 and CDR2: SGHAT, FQNNGV. The V and J ends lost 6 bases and 4 bases, in that order; junction bases with no gene match: 9. The CDR3 is 14 residues long. In its sample, this clonotype was seen many times. Time point described: patch test 1, 2 weeks after DPC sensitization. Treatment noted: therapeutic diphenylcyclopropenone sensitization with weekly scalp DPC. Sequencing used whole blood, obtained in connection with sensitization to the hapten diphenylcyclopropenone (DPC). The receptor was isolated from a woman aged 45-65 years with alopecia areata. Some clones in this sample may be carry-over from other donors' samples. The chain combines TRBV11-2 with TRBJ2-7; 7 nucleotides align to TRBD1. The CDR3 DNA follows: TGTGCCAGCAGTCATCCGGGACAGCAGTACGAGCAGTACTTC. This encodes CASSHPGQQYEQYF.